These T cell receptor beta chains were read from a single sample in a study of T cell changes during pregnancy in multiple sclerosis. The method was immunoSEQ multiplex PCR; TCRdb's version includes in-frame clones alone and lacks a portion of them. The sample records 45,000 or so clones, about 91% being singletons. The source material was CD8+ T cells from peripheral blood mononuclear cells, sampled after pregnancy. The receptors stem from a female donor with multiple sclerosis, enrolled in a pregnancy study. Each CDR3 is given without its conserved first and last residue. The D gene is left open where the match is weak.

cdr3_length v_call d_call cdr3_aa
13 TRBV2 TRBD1 ASSERPGGHDEQY
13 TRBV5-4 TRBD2 ASSLRTSGLDTQY
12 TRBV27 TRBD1 ASSPTGAGDTQY
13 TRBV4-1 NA ASSQDQGLNEKLF
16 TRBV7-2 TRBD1 ASSLLVRQGAANQPQH
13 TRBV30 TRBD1 AWSLDRGSYNEQF
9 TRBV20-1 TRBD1 SARRGREAF
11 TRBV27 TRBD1 ASRTGAVNEQY
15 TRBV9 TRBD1 ASSFDPRGQPNTEAF
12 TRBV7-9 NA ASSRGQMNTEAF
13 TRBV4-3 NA ASSQYAGENSPLH
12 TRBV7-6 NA ASSLSGSDGELF
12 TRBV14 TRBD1 ASSQEGGSSEAF
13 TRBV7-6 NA ASSRGTASLGEQY
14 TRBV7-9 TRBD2 ASSLLTSGLYNEQF
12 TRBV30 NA AWRVPAGSYEQY
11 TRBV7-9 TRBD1 ASSTGGFEPQH
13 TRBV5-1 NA ASSLGGGSNQPQH
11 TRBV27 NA ASSDGQNTEAF
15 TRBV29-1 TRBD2 SGTGLAGLTTYNEQF
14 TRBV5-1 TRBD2 ASSLAGGRDQETQY
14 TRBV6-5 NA ASSYSVRATNEKLF
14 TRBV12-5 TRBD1 ASGLNPGTGAYEQY
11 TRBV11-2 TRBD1 ASSPGTALEQF
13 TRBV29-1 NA SVERWQGSSYEQY
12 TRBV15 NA ATSGRGGSYEQY
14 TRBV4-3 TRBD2 ASSQDRSGGAHTQY
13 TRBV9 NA ASSVVAGVTNGYT
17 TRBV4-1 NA ASSQDVSVVRQVVSEAF
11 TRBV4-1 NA ASSQDGGETQY
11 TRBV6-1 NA ASSEALLREAF
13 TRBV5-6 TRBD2 ASSFERGGSNEQF
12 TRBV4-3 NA ASSQVLGSDEQY
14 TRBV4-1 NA ASSQDRGSGANVLT
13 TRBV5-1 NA ASSLFDMMNTEAF
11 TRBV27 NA ASSLSPSGGYT
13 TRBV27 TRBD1 ASSLLGDRGREQY
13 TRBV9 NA ASSPRTGVAYEQY
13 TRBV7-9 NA ASAPPGPSSYEQY
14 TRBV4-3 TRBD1 ASSQDSTGWDSPLH
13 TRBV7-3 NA ASNLGMAATDTQY
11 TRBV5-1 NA ASSLTENYEQY
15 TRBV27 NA ASSLCGLRCTTGELF
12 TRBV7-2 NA ASSSWDWPYEQY
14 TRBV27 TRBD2 ASSSPSGRRRNEQF